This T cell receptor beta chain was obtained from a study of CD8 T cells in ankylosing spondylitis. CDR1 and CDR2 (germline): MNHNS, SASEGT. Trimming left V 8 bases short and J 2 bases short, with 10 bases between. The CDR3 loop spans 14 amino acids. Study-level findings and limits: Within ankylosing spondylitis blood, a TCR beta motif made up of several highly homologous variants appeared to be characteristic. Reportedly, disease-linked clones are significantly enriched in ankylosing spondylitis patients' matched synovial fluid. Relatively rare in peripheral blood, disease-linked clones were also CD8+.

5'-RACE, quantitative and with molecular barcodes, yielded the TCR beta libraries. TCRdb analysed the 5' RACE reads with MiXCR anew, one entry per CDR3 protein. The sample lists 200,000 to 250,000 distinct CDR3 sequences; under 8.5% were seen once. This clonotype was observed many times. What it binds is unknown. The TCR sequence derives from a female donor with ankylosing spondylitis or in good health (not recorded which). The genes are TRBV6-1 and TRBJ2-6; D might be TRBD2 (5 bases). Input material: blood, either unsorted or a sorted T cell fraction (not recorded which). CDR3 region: CASGEQAGANVLTF. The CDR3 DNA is TGTGCCAGCGGGGAGCAGGCTGGGGCCAACGTCCTGACTTTC.